The 30 T cell receptor beta chains reported below all come from one sample, sequenced in a study of cytomegalovirus exposure and HLA in healthy donors (dated by TCRdb to about 2017). Library construction relied on the immunoSEQ multiplex PCR assay. For the multiplex PCR, a mixture combining 60 forward primers for TCR Vbeta segments and 13 reverse primers for TCR Jbeta segments was used. As stored in TCRdb, this immuneACCESS dataset retains in-frame rearrangements with V and J assigned. A fraction of the clones does not appear; measured against another copy, unresolved V genes explain less than half of the discrepancy, and the remainder lacks a known reason. This sample holds 200,000 or so clones; approximately 80% were observed only once. Of the sample, 2.1% falls within the top ten clones. Source material: PBMCs. The receptors originated from a woman younger than 30 in good health and CMV-seropositive.

The chain employs TRBV1 and TRBJ1-2. TRBV1 is recorded as a pseudogene. This CDR3 is 18 amino acids long. CDR3 sequence (DNA): TGCACCAGCAGCCAAACCCGGGAACGCGGGGGGCGCAGGATTGGCTACACCTTC. Encoded protein: CTSSQTRERGGRRIGYTF.

The chain employs TRBV4-2 and TRBJ2-4; a possible D gene is TRBD2 (7 bases). Trimming cost V 3 bases and J 0 bases, with 18 bases left between them. From germline, CDR1 is LGHNA and CDR2 YNFKEQ. The length of the CDR3 is 18 residues. CDR3 residues: CASSQITRGGIAKNIQYF. The CDR3 DNA follows: TGTGCCAGCAGCCAGATTACTAGGGGGGGAATAGCCAAAAACATTCAGTACTTC.

The rearrangement uses TRBV4-1 and TRBJ1-5; TRBD1 aligns across 8 bases. The V gene end was trimmed by 2 bases and the J gene end by 7 bases; junction bases not matched to a gene: 10. This CDR3 region has 16 residues. CDR1 is MGHRA, CDR2 YSYEKL, per germline. As DNA, the CDR3 is TGCGCCAGCAGCCAACGGGACAGGTCCTTGGTACAGCCCCAGCATTTT. Translated: CASSQRDRSLVQPQHF.

The genes are TRBV11-2 and TRBJ2-1, with unresolved D. V gave up 6 bases and J gave up 5 bases, with 11 bases separating them. The CDR3 loop spans 13 amino acids. CDR1 and CDR2 from the germline V gene are SGHAT and FQNNGV. The CDR3 DNA is TGTGCCAGCAGTGGTCTAAGTAACAATGAGCAGTTCTTC. Amino acid sequence: CASSGLSNNEQFF.

V usage is TRBV2 and J usage is TRBJ2-5; the match to TRBD2 covers 11 bases. V lost 7 bases and J lost 4; bases outside the gene matches: 11. The length of the CDR3 is 16 residues. Germline CDR1 and CDR2: SNHLY and FYNNEI. The CDR3 here is CASMGATSGGTETQYF. CDR3 nucleotide sequence: TGTGCCAGCATGGGAGCCACTAGCGGGGGAACAGAGACCCAGTACTTC.

The V gene is TRBV6-5, the J gene TRBJ2-1, with TRBD1 matching over 11 bases. Germline trimming cut 0 bases from V and 7 bases from J; bases unmatched to any gene: 5. Germline V gene sequence: CDR1 MNHEY, CDR2 SVGAGI. The CDR3 length is 16 residues. CDR3 loop: CASSYSPGQGGNEQFF. CDR3 DNA sequence: TGTGCCAGCAGTTACTCTCCGGGACAGGGGGGAAATGAGCAGTTCTTC.

CDR3 region: CATSSQVGFYNEQFF. CDR3 sequence (DNA): TGTGCCACCAGCAGCCAGGTGGGTTTCTACAATGAGCAGTTCTTC. This chain uses TRBV15 with TRBJ2-1; D unresolved. Germline lookup yields CDR1 LNHNV and CDR2 YYDKDF (reference sequence). This CDR3 region has 15 residues. V was shortened by 3 bases and J by 3 bases, with 12 bases between the two germline ends.

The CDR3, as DNA: TGTGCCAGCAGCTTATCGCAGGGAACAACTAATGAAAAACTGTTTTTT. Amino acid sequence: CASSLSQGTTNEKLFF. V usage is TRBV7-2 and J usage is TRBJ1-4; perhaps TRBD1 as D (5 bases). There are 16 residues in the CDR3. Trimming cost V 2 bases and J 0 bases, with 10 bases left between them. The germline V gene encodes CDR1 SGHTA and CDR2 FQGNSA.

This clone was counted between two and nine times. The chain recombines TRBV5-1 with TRBJ1-2; D gene uncertain. The CDR3 length is 13 residues. The germline CDR1 and CDR2 sequences are SGHRS and YFSETQ. V gave up 0 bases and J gave up 3 bases, with 6 bases separating them. In DNA, the CDR3 is TGCGCCAGCAGCTTGGTGGGAGACTATGGCTACACCTTC. This sequence encodes CASSLVGDYGYTF.

The chain is built from TRBV11-3 and TRBJ1-1, with D perhaps matching TRBD1 (6 bases). Trimming removed 7 bases from V and 10 bases from J, with 13 bases in between. The CDR3 has 11 amino acids. Germline V gene data show CDR1 as SGHNT and CDR2 as YENEEA. CDR3 sequence: CASTAGAGAFF. The CDR3 DNA follows: TGTGCCAGCACGGCGGGGGCCGGAGCTTTCTTT.

The chain uses TRBV28 and TRBJ2-1; maybe TRBD2 (5 bases). CDR3 length: 18 residues. Germline loops: CDR1 MDHEN, CDR2 SYDVKM. Trimming pared 5 bases from V and 4 bases from J, leaving 24 bases between. DNA of the CDR3: TGTGCCAGCAGTCCCACAAGGACTCCGATCACTTTATACAATGAGCAGTTCTTC. Its translation: CASSPTRTPITLYNEQFF.

This sequence joins TRBV29-1 and TRBJ1-1; D remains unclear. The CDR3 spans 12 residues. Trimming pared 4 bases from V and 5 bases from J, leaving 11 bases between. Germline assignment: CDR1 SQVTM and CDR2 ANQGSEA. The CDR3 here is CSVGGDGTEAFF. The CDR3 coding sequence is TGCAGCGTTGGAGGCGATGGGACTGAAGCTTTCTTT.

This clone has just a few counts. V usage is TRBV5-1 and J usage is TRBJ2-5; TRBD2 agrees at 13 bases. After removal of 8 bases from V and 4 bases from J, the junction contained 8 bases not matched to a gene. CDR3 length equals 15 residues. The germline CDR1 and CDR2 sequences are SGHRS and YFSETQ. The CDR3 nucleotides are TGCGCCAGTCAACCCGGGACTAGCGGGGTAGAGACCCAGTACTTC. This sequence encodes CASQPGTSGVETQYF.

The chain has TRBV18 and TRBJ2-3; 7 bases fit TRBD2. Losses at the gene ends were 3 bases for V and 4 bases for J; bases not matched to a gene: 7. The V gene's germline CDR1 is KGHSH and CDR2 LQKENI. CDR3 length: 15 residues. CDR3 loop: CASSPPGGTADTQYF. In DNA, the CDR3 is TGTGCCAGCTCACCTCCCGGGGGGACCGCAGATACGCAGTATTTT.

The genes are TRBV9 and TRBJ1-2, with D maybe TRBD1 (6 bases). Trimming shortened V by 3 bases and J by 2 bases, and 23 bases separated the two germline ends. The CDR3 contains 18 residues. Germline V gene lookup returns CDR1 SGDLS and CDR2 YYNGEE. DNA for the CDR3: TGTGCCAGCAGCGGTCACAGGGAATCGACATCGGCGAACTATGGCTACACCTTC. This sequence encodes CASSGHRESTSANYGYTF.

V gene TRBV7-6 combines with J gene TRBJ1-3; D gene unclear. The V and J ends lost 5 bases and 1 base respectively, with 9 bases between them. CDR1 is SGHVS, CDR2 FNYEAQ, per germline. The CDR3 length is 14 residues. CDR3 sequence (DNA): TGTGCCAGCAGCCCCAGTGTGTCTGGAAACACCATATATTTT. Encoded protein: CASSPSVSGNTIYF.

The chain joins TRBV13 to TRBJ2-3, with TRBD2 identical over 7 bases. Germline CDR1 reads PRHDT; CDR2 reads FYEKMQ (reference sequence). Unmatched junction bases numbered 4, after V lost 0 bases and J lost 1 base. This CDR3 contains 16 residues. Written as DNA, the CDR3 is TGTGCCAGCAGCTTAGGGGTTGCGGGGGGCACAGATACGCAGTATTTT. Translated, it gives CASSLGVAGGTDTQYF.

The sample holds a few counts of this clone. The chain is built from TRBV5-1 and TRBJ2-1; the match to TRBD1 covers 10 bases. V lost 5 bases and J lost 3; bases outside the gene matches: 5. This CDR3 is 15 amino acids long. Germline V gene sequence: CDR1 SGHRS, CDR2 YFSETQ. Here the CDR3 reads CASRFGTGDYNEQFF. The CDR3 DNA sequence: TGCGCCAGCAGGTTCGGGACAGGGGACTACAATGAGCAGTTCTTC. Full variable domain (rest looked up from reference TRBV5-1 and TRBJ2-1): KAGVTQTPRYLIKTRGQQVTLSCSPISGHRSVSWYQQTPGQGLQFLFEYFSETQRNKGNFPGRFSGRQFSNSRSEMNVSTLELGDSALYLCASRFGTGDYNEQFFGPGTRLTVL.

The chain carries TRBV28 and TRBJ1-2, with 7 bases that match TRBD1. The CDR3 covers 14 residues. Per the germline V gene, CDR1 is MDHEN and CDR2 is SYDVKM. V lost 3 bases and J lost 4; bases outside the gene matches: 5. The CDR3 loop reads CASSFSTGPYGYTF. CDR3 coding DNA: TGTGCCAGCAGTTTTTCGACAGGGCCCTATGGCTACACCTTC.

About this clone: Other DNA sequences in this specimen translate into the identical CDR3. This sequence joins TRBV6-4 and TRBJ2-3; D may be TRBD1 (5 bases). The CDR3 is made up of 15 amino acids. Trimming stripped 0 bases from V and 0 bases from J, with 7 bases between. Germline CDR1 MRHNA, CDR2 SNTAGT. For the CDR3, the DNA is TGTGCCAGCAGTGACTCGGCAGGGAGCACAGATACGCAGTATTTT. It translates to CASSDSAGSTDTQYF.

The chain recombines TRBV19 with TRBJ1-1; TRBD1 matches 10 bases. V was pared by 3 bases and J by 8 bases, with 6 bases of the junction left unmatched. This CDR3 comprises 14 residues. The germline gives CDR1 LNHDA, CDR2 SQIVND (reference sequence). CDR3 sequence: CASSMGDRGTEAFF. As DNA, the CDR3 is TGTGCCAGTAGTATGGGGGACAGGGGAACAGAAGCTTTCTTT.

V and J are TRBV5-1 and TRBJ1-1; 9 bases fit TRBD1. The CDR3 has 13 residues. With V trimmed by 4 bases and J by 10 bases, 8 bases remained unmatched. Germline-derived CDR1 and CDR2 are SGHRS and YFSETQ. In DNA form, the CDR3 reads TGCGCCAGCAGCGATCACAGGGGGCTCGTAGCTTTCTTT. It translates to CASSDHRGLVAFF. Combining the CDR3 with reference TRBV5-1 and TRBJ1-1 gives the whole variable domain KAGVTQTPRYLIKTRGQQVTLSCSPISGHRSVSWYQQTPGQGLQFLFEYFSETQRNKGNFPGRFSGRQFSNSRSEMNVSTLELGDSALYLCASSDHRGLVAFFGQGTRLTVV.

This clone has more than one count but fewer than ten. The rearrangement uses TRBV5-1 and TRBJ2-5; 8 bases line up with TRBD2. J was trimmed by 1 base and V by 0 bases; bases with no gene match: 5. The CDR3 has 16 residues. The germline CDR1 and CDR2 sequences are SGHRS and YFSETQ. CDR3 amino acids: CASSLGAGGVQETQYF. In nucleotides, the CDR3 is TGCGCCAGCAGCTTGGGGGCGGGGGGAGTCCAAGAGACCCAGTACTTC.

The chain couples TRBV25-1 to TRBJ1-2, with 8 bases that match TRBD1. Germline V gene lookup returns CDR1 MGHDK and CDR2 SYGVNS. The CDR3 consists of 17 residues. The V segment lost 6 bases and the J segment 4 bases; nucleotides outside the gene matches: 16. The CDR3 here is CASRGMGPGGIGYGYTF. CDR3 in DNA: TGTGCCAGCAGGGGGATGGGTCCAGGGGGCATCGGCTATGGCTACACCTTC.

The rearrangement links TRBV7-9 to TRBJ2-3; 9 bases align to TRBD2. The CDR3 extends over 16 amino acids. The germline V gene encodes CDR1 SEHNR and CDR2 FQNEAQ (reference sequence). The V and J ends lost 5 bases and 7 bases, in that order; junction bases with no gene match: 13. The CDR3 protein is CASSAKRGAGLNTQYF. Written as DNA, the CDR3 is TGTGCCAGCAGCGCAAAGCGGGGGGCCGGACTAAATACGCAGTATTTT.

V is TRBV6-4 and J is TRBJ2-2, with D uncertain. The V gene lost 6 bases and the J gene lost 5 bases, with 7 bases spanning the gap. CDR1 and CDR2 from the germline V gene are MRHNA and SNTAGT. The CDR3 sequence is 12 residues long. CDR3: CASSSQTGELFF. The CDR3 DNA reads as TGTGCCAGCAGCTCGCAGACCGGGGAGCTGTTTTTT.

The rearrangement links TRBV19 to TRBJ1-2; D gene uncertain. There are 12 residues in the CDR3. Germline loops: CDR1 LNHDA, CDR2 SQIVND (reference sequence). V gave up 6 bases and J gave up 4 bases, with 9 bases separating them. The CDR3 DNA sequence: TGTGCCAGTAGCAGACCGGGCTATGGCTACACCTTC. Protein: CASSRPGYGYTF.

J is TRBJ1-4 and V is TRBV30; D unresolved. Germline V gene data show CDR1 as GTSNPN and CDR2 as SVGIG (reference sequence). V lost 2 bases and J lost 8, with 21 bases in between. This CDR3 region has 16 residues. The CDR3 reads CAWSLIPYSTDEKLFF. The DNA of the CDR3 is TGTGCCTGGAGTCTTATACCCTACAGTACAGACGAAAAACTGTTTTTT.

The genes are TRBV15 and TRBJ1-1; no clear D. Germline-derived CDR1 and CDR2 are LNHNV and YYDKDF (reference sequence). V lost 4 bases, J lost 4 bases, and 10 bases lay in between. CDR3 size: 13 residues. CDR3 residues: CATSIPGSTEAFF. CDR3 DNA sequence: TGTGCCACCAGCATTCCCGGGTCCACTGAAGCTTTCTTT.

The sample holds one count of this clone. The rearrangement joins TRBV6-6 to TRBJ1-4, with TRBD1 matching over 9 bases. CDR1 and CDR2 from the germline V gene are MNHNY and SVGAGI (reference sequence). The CDR3 is 16 residues long. Germline trimming cut 6 bases from V and 12 bases from J; bases unmatched to any gene: 17. The CDR3, as DNA: TGTGCCAGCAGAACCGGGACAGGGAGTCCTCGAGTGGAACTGTTTTTT. Translated, it gives CASRTGTGSPRVELFF.